A selection of T cell receptor beta chains follows, all from one sample in a study of blood T cell repertoires in COVID-19. Sequencing used immunoSEQ multiplex PCR; TCRdb keeps in-frame clones, though not all of them. The sample contains approximately 180,000 clones, roughly nine tenths of which appear only once. Sequences were obtained from PBMCs or T cells enriched from blood (not recorded which). The receptors shown here come from a human donor with acute COVID-19. The donor label of this sample is uncertain. CDR3s include the opening cysteine and the closing phenylalanine or tryptophan. D genes are given only for firm matches. Size is stated for part of the rows, as once, few or many counts, or as a class when the clone is expanded.

CDR3 protein,CDR3 DNA,clone size,D gene,V gene,J gene
CASSQGAGTDTQYF,TGCGCCAGCAGCCAGGGGGCTGGCACAGATACGCAGTATTTT,-,-,TRBV4-3,TRBJ2-3
CASKKRANQDEQFF,TGTGCCAGCAAAAAGAGGGCGAACCAGGATGAGCAGTTCTTC,-,-,TRBV2,TRBJ2-1
CASSTGGTGELFF,TGTGCCAGTAGTACGGGAGGCACCGGGGAGCTGTTTTTT,-,TRBD2,TRBV19,TRBJ2-2
CASSLVDSPSSTDTQYF,TGTGCCAGCAGCCTTGTTGACAGTCCTTCTAGCACAGATACGCAGTATTTT,-,-,TRBV14,TRBJ2-3
CASSRGVPSYEQYF,TGTGCCAGTAGTCGGGGGGTACCTTCCTACGAGCAGTACTTC,-,TRBD2,TRBV19,TRBJ2-7
CASSLAAQETQYF,TGTGCCAGCAGCTTAGCGGCTCAAGAGACCCAGTACTTC,-,-,TRBV7-2,TRBJ2-5
CATSDPGQDSYEQYF,TGTGCCACCAGTGATCCGGGACAGGACTCCTACGAGCAGTACTTC,-,TRBD1,TRBV24-1,TRBJ2-7
CASSQDGTPGDGGEQYF,TGTGCCAGCAGCCAAGATGGAACCCCGGGGGACGGAGGCGAGCAGTACTTC,-,-,TRBV14,TRBJ2-7
CASSVRGSNNEQFF,TGTGCCAGCAGCGTAAGAGGGAGTAACAATGAGCAGTTCTTC,-,-,TRBV9,TRBJ2-1
CASGLAGQNTGELFF,TGTGCCAGTGGACTAGCGGGTCAGAACACCGGGGAGCTGTTTTTT,-,TRBD2,TRBV2,TRBJ2-2
CASSQTVSYEQYF,TGTGCCAGCAGCCAGACAGTCTCCTACGAGCAGTACTTC,-,-,TRBV11-2,TRBJ2-7
CSGTVNTGELFF,TGCAGCGGGACTGTGAACACCGGGGAGCTGTTTTTT,-,-,TRBV29-1,TRBJ2-2
CASSQDTGVGNTIYF,TGCGCCAGCAGCCAAGATACAGGGGTAGGAAACACCATATATTTT,few,TRBD1,TRBV4-1,TRBJ1-3
CASSPSPGDSGNTIYF,TGTGCCAGTAGTCCCTCCCCGGGGGACTCTGGAAACACCATATATTTT,-,-,TRBV19,TRBJ1-3
CASKRGNTYEQYF,TGTGCCAGCAAGCGAGGGAATACCTACGAGCAGTACTTC,-,-,TRBV2,TRBJ2-7
CASSLMAGGPNTDTQYF,TGTGCCAGCAGCTTAATGGCGGGGGGGCCGAACACAGATACGCAGTATTTT,-,TRBD2,TRBV13,TRBJ2-3
CASSIGGSAKNIQYF,TGTGCCAGTAGTATAGGAGGGTCCGCCAAAAACATTCAGTACTTC,-,-,TRBV19,TRBJ2-4
CASSVGVGQGAETQYF,TGTGCCAGCAGCGTCGGGGTAGGACAGGGGGCAGAGACCCAGTACTTC,once,TRBD1,TRBV9,TRBJ2-5
CASSRTGGNQPQHF,TGTGCCAGCAGTCGGACAGGTGGGAATCAGCCCCAGCATTTT,-,TRBD1,TRBV6-5,TRBJ1-5
CASTSLEGSYGYTF,TGTGCCAGCACTTCCCTGGAGGGGAGCTATGGCTACACCTTC,-,-,TRBV5-6,TRBJ1-2
CASSVGSGTQSEQYF,TGTGCCAGCAGCGTAGGCTCCGGGACACAGAGCGAGCAGTACTTC,few,-,TRBV9,TRBJ2-7
CSVQTGEYGYTF,TGCAGCGTTCAGACAGGGGAATATGGCTACACCTTC,-,TRBD1,TRBV29-1,TRBJ1-2
CAWSVRGLHNSPLHF,TGTGCCTGGAGTGTACGGGGACTCCATAATTCACCCCTCCACTTT,-,-,TRBV30,TRBJ1-6
CASRLQGGEQYF,TGTGCCAGCAGGCTACAGGGGGGCGAGCAGTACTTC,-,TRBD1,TRBV2,TRBJ2-7
CASSESSLAGKNDGYTF,TGCGCCAGCAGTGAGTCTTCTCTGGCAGGCAAAAACGATGGCTACACCTTC,-,-,TRBV10-2,TRBJ1-2
CASSFRGQKGFTGRETQYF,TGTGCCAGTAGTTTCCGGGGACAGAAAGGATTTACCGGCCGAGAGACCCAGTACTTC,-,TRBD1,TRBV19,TRBJ2-5
CASSLSPGAQGALETQYF,TGTGCCAGCAGCTTGAGCCCAGGGGCGCAGGGGGCTCTTGAGACCCAGTACTTC,-,TRBD1,TRBV5-5,TRBJ2-5
CASSLGAPEGGDTQYF,TGCGCCAGCAGCTTGGGGGCCCCGGAGGGGGGGGATACGCAGTATTTT,once,-,TRBV5-1,TRBJ2-3
CASSNRDTHSGNTIYF,TGCGCCAGCAGTAACCGGGACACGCACTCTGGAAACACCATATATTTT,-,-,TRBV10-2,TRBJ1-3
CASSFVRSTQGLNSPLHF,TGTGCCAGCAGCTTCGTCCGAAGTACACAGGGGCTCAATTCACCCCTCCACTTT,-,TRBD1,TRBV5-4,TRBJ1-6
CAIRGQGRETQYF,TGTGCCATCCGGGGACAGGGTAGGGAGACCCAGTACTTC,-,TRBD1,TRBV6-5,TRBJ2-5
CATSSGFGTGLYEQYF,TGTGCCACCAGCAGTGGGTTCGGGACAGGTCTCTACGAGCAGTACTTC,-,TRBD1,TRBV15,TRBJ2-7
CASRLRVRDSANTEAFF,TGTGCCAGCCGCCTTAGGGTCCGGGACAGTGCGAACACTGAAGCTTTCTTT,-,TRBD1,TRBV5-5,TRBJ1-1
CASSLREANSPLHF,TGTGCCAGCAGCTTGAGGGAGGCTAATTCACCCCTCCACTTT,few,-,TRBV7-2,TRBJ1-6
CASSQTGTGGAETQYF,TGTGCCAGCAGCCAAACCGGGACAGGGGGCGCGGAGACCCAGTACTTC,-,TRBD1,TRBV3-1/TRBV3-2,TRBJ2-5
CASSLAGGTGELFF,TGTGCCAGCAGTCTAGCGGGGGGGACCGGGGAGCTGTTTTTT,few,TRBD2,TRBV2,TRBJ2-2